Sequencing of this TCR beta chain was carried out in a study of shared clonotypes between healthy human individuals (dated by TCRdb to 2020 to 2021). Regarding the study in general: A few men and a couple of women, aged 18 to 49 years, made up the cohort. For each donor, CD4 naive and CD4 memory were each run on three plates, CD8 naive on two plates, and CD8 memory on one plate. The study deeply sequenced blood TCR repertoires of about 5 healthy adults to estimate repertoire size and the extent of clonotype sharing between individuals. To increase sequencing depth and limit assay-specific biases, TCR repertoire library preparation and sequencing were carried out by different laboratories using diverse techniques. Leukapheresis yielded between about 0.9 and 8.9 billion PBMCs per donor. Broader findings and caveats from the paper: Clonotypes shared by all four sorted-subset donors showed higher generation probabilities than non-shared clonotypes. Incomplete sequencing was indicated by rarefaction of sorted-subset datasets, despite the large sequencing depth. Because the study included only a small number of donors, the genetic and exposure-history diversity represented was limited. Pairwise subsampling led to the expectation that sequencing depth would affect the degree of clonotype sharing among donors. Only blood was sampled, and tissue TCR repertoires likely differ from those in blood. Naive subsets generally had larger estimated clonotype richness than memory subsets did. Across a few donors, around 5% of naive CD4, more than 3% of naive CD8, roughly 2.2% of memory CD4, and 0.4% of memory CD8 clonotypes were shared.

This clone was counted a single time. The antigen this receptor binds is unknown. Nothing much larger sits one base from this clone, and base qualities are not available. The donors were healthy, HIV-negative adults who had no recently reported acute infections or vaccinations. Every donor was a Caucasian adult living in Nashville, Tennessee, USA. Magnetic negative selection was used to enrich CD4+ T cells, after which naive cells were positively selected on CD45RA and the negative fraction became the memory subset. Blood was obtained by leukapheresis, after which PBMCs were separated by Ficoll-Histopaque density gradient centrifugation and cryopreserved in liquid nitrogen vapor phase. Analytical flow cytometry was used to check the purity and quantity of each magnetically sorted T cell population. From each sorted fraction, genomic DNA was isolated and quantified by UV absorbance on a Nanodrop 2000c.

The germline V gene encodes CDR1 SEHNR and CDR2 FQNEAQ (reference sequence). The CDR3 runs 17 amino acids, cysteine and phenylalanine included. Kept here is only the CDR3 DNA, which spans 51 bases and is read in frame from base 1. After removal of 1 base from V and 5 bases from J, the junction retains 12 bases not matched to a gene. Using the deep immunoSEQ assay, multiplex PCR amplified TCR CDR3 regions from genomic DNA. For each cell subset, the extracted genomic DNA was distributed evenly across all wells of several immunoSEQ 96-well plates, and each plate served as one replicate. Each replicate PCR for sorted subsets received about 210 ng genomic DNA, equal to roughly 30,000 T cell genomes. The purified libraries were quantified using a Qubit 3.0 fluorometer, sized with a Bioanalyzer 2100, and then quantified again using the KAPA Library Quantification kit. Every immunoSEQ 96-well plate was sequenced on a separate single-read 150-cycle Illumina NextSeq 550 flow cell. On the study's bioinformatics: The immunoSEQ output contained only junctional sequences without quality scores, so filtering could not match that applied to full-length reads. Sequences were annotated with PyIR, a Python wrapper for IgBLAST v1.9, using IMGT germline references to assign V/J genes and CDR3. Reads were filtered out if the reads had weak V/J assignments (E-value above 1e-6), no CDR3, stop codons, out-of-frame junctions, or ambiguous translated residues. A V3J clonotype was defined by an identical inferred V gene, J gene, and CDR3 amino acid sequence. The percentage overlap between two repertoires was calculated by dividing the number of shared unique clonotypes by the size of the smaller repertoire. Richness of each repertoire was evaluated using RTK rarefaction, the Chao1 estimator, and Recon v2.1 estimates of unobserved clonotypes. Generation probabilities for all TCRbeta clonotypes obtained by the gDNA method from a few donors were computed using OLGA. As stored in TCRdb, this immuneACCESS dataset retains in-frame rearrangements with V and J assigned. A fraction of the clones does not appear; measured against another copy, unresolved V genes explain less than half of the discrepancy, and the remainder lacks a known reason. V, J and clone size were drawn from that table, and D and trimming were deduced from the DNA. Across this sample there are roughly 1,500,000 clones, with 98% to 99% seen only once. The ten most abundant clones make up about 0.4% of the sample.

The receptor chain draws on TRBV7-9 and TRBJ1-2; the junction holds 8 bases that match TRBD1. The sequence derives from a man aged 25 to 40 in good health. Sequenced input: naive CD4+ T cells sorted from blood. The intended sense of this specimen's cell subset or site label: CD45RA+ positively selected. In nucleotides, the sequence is TGTGCCAGCAGCTTAGAGGGTCCGGGCAGGGGGCGATATGGCTACACCTTC. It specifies CASSLEGPGRGRYGYTF.